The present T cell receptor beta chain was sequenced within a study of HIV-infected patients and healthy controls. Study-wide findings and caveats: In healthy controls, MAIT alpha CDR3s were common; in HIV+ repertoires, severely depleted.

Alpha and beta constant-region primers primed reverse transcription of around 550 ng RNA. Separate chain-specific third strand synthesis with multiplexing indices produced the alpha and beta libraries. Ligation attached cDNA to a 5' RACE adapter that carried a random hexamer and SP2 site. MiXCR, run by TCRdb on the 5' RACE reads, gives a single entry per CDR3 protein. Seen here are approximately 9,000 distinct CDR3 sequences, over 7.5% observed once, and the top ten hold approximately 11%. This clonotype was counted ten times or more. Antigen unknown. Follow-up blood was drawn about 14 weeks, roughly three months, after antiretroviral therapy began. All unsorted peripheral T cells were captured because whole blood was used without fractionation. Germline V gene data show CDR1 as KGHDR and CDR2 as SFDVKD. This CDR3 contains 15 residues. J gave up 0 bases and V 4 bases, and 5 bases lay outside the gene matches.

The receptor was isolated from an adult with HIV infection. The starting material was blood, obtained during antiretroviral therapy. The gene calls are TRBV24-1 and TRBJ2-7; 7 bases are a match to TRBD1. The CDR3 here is CATSDHRDSSYEQYF. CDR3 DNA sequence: TGTGCCACCAGTGACCACCGGGACAGCTCCTACGAGCAGTACTTC.